This T cell receptor beta chain originates from a study of cytomegalovirus exposure and HLA in healthy donors. The CDR3 is 13 amino acids. Germline CDR1 MNHEY, CDR2 SVGAGI. Trimming pared 4 bases from V and 2 bases from J, leaving 6 bases between. Measured with immunoSEQ multiplex PCR; TCRdb has only the in-frame clones, and not every one. The table lists about 130,000 clones, 80% to 90% of them singletons. A remark on this clone: Other DNA sequences in this specimen translate into the identical CDR3.

This chain links TRBV6-5 with TRBJ1-5; D ambiguous. The receptor was derived from a young woman in good health and CMV-seropositive. Input material: PBMCs. The CDR3 sequence: CASSLRGNQPQHF. CDR3 sequence (DNA): TGTGCCAGCAGTTTAAGAGGCAATCAGCCCCAGCATTTT.